The following is a TCR beta chain sequence with its context. As yet, its antigen is unknown. This sample is drawn from a study of OX40 agonist ivuxolimab in advanced cancers. Study findings and constraints: CD4+ and CD8+ blood T cells expanded clonally by week 6 at 0.1 to 3.0 mg/kg. Not determined was the antigen specificity of the expanded peripheral T cells.

Produced via immunoSEQ multiplex PCR; TCRdb's table is partial and in-frame only. The sample consists of 50,000 to 65,000 clones, 80% to 95% of them appearing once. From germline, CDR1 is SGHAT and CDR2 FQNNGV. V lost 4 bases to trimming and J lost 5 bases; unmatched junction nucleotides: 9. The CDR3 spans 15 residues. The chain couples TRBV11-2 to TRBJ2-7; TRBD1 agrees at 9 bases. The sample was CD4+ or CD8+ T cells sorted from blood, taken in a trial of the OX40 agonist ivuxolimab. This TCR was recovered from an adult with an advanced solid tumor such as melanoma, head and neck, liver or kidney cancer. In DNA form, the CDR3 reads TGTGCCAGCAGCTCTAGGACAGGGGACCAGCACGAGCAGTACTTC. Its protein is CASSSRTGDQHEQYF.